Listed below are T cell receptor beta chains from one sample, sequenced in a study of T-cell memory formation after mild COVID-19. TCRdb analysed the 5' RACE reads with MiXCR anew, one entry per CDR3 protein. The sample shows approximately 560,000 distinct CDR3 sequences, roughly 17% of them seen only once. Sample: PBMCs or a T cell subset sorted from them (not recorded which). The receptors were gathered from an adult woman who had mild COVID-19 (a few samples of this study predate the infection). Cell type and time point are not known. CDR3s include the opening cysteine and the closing phenylalanine or tryptophan. Each record gives: J gene, D gene, V gene, clone size, CDR3 DNA, CDR3 protein. The D gene is left open where the match is weak. Part of the rows lack a size; the others show once, few, many or a class for expanded clones.

J gene: TRBJ2-2; D gene: -; V gene: TRBV20-1; clone size: -; CDR3 DNA: TGCAGTGCTAGCGGGGGGAACACCGGGGAGCTGTTTTTT; CDR3 protein: CSASGGNTGELFF
J gene: TRBJ2-7; D gene: -; V gene: TRBV20-1; clone size: -; CDR3 DNA: TGCAGTGCTAGAGGGGTCCTGATGCCCGGTCCCTACGAGCAGTACTTC; CDR3 protein: CSARGVLMPGPYEQYF
J gene: TRBJ2-2; D gene: TRBD2; V gene: TRBV15; clone size: -; CDR3 DNA: TGTGCCACCAGTCCGAGGACTAGCCAGAGCGAGGAGCTGTTTTTT; CDR3 protein: CATSPRTSQSEELFF
J gene: TRBJ1-5; D gene: -; V gene: TRBV7-9; clone size: -; CDR3 DNA: TGTGCCAGCAGCTTAGGGTACACAGGGATCAATCAGCCCCAGCATTTT; CDR3 protein: CASSLGYTGINQPQHF
J gene: TRBJ2-1; D gene: -; V gene: TRBV20-1; clone size: -; CDR3 DNA: TGCAGTGCTAGAGCGGCGGGACTTTACAATGAGCAGTTCTTC; CDR3 protein: CSARAAGLYNEQFF
J gene: TRBJ1-1; D gene: -; V gene: TRBV20-1; clone size: few; CDR3 DNA: TGCAGTGCTAGAGATCCGGCCAGGACTGAAGCTTTCTTT; CDR3 protein: CSARDPARTEAFF
J gene: TRBJ2-1; D gene: TRBD2; V gene: TRBV4-3; clone size: few; CDR3 DNA: TGCGCCAGCAGCCAATCCCTAGCGGGAGCGTACAATGAGCAGTTCTTC; CDR3 protein: CASSQSLAGAYNEQFF
J gene: TRBJ2-1; D gene: TRBD2; V gene: TRBV6-2/TRBV6-3; clone size: few; CDR3 DNA: TGTGCCAGCAGTCGGCTAGCGGGAGGCAATGAGCAGTTCTTC; CDR3 protein: CASSRLAGGNEQFF
J gene: TRBJ1-1; D gene: TRBD1; V gene: TRBV10-3; clone size: many; CDR3 DNA: TGTGCCATCAGTGAGTCGACCGGACAGGGTAGGACTTTCTTT; CDR3 protein: CAISESTGQGRTFF
J gene: TRBJ2-4; D gene: -; V gene: TRBV6-1; clone size: few; CDR3 DNA: TGTGCCAGCAGTGAATGGCTAGGGTCGAACATTCAGTACTTC; CDR3 protein: CASSEWLGSNIQYF
J gene: TRBJ2-3; D gene: -; V gene: TRBV27; clone size: -; CDR3 DNA: TGTGCCAGCAGTTTAAAGTCAGGGAACGGGGACACAGATACGCAGTATTTT; CDR3 protein: CASSLKSGNGDTDTQYF
J gene: TRBJ2-7; D gene: TRBD1; V gene: TRBV4-3; clone size: -; CDR3 DNA: TGCGCCAGCAGCCAAGATAGGCAGGGGGCCTCCTACGAGCAGTACTTC; CDR3 protein: CASSQDRQGASYEQYF
J gene: TRBJ1-1; D gene: -; V gene: TRBV6-5; clone size: few; CDR3 DNA: TGTGCCAGCAGTTACACAGGGAGGGGAAACACTGAAGCTTTCTTT; CDR3 protein: CASSYTGRGNTEAFF
J gene: TRBJ2-1; D gene: -; V gene: TRBV15; clone size: few; CDR3 DNA: TGTGCCACCAGCAGCCGACTTCCGAACAATGAGCAGTTCTTC; CDR3 protein: CATSSRLPNNEQFF
J gene: TRBJ2-3; D gene: -; V gene: TRBV20-1; clone size: few; CDR3 DNA: TGCAGTGCTAGATTCAGGGGTAGGGCAGATACGCAGTATTTT; CDR3 protein: CSARFRGRADTQYF
J gene: TRBJ1-6; D gene: -; V gene: TRBV6-2/TRBV6-3; clone size: few; CDR3 DNA: TGTGCCAGCAGTTACAGGGGACCGTCTCGCTCCTATAATTCACCCCTCCACTTT; CDR3 protein: CASSYRGPSRSYNSPLHF
J gene: TRBJ2-7; D gene: TRBD2; V gene: TRBV9; clone size: -; CDR3 DNA: TGTGCCAGCAGCGCGACTAGCGGGGGGGGTAACGAGCAGTACTTC; CDR3 protein: CASSATSGGGNEQYF
J gene: TRBJ2-1; D gene: TRBD2; V gene: TRBV7-6; clone size: few; CDR3 DNA: TGTGCCAGCGGGAGCGGGAGCTACAATGAGCAGTTCTTC; CDR3 protein: CASGSGSYNEQFF
J gene: TRBJ2-1; D gene: TRBD1; V gene: TRBV12-3/TRBV12-4; clone size: -; CDR3 DNA: TGTGCCAGCACCGACGGGACAGTCGCAAGGGATGAGCAGTTCTTC; CDR3 protein: CASTDGTVARDEQFF
J gene: TRBJ2-7; D gene: -; V gene: TRBV7-9; clone size: few; CDR3 DNA: TGTGCCAGCAGTCTCCCTGAGGGAGACGAGCAGTACTTC; CDR3 protein: CASSLPEGDEQYF
J gene: TRBJ2-3; D gene: -; V gene: TRBV9; clone size: -; CDR3 DNA: TGTGCCAGCAGCGCAGCCATCACAGATACGCAGTATTTT; CDR3 protein: CASSAAITDTQYF
J gene: TRBJ1-2; D gene: -; V gene: TRBV20-1; clone size: -; CDR3 DNA: TGCAGTGCTAGAGAGCCGGGGGCTTGGGGCTACACCTTC; CDR3 protein: CSAREPGAWGYTF
J gene: TRBJ2-1; D gene: -; V gene: TRBV18; clone size: -; CDR3 DNA: TGTGCCAGCTCACCACAGGGACGGGAGCAGTTCTTC; CDR3 protein: CASSPQGREQFF
J gene: TRBJ2-5; D gene: TRBD2; V gene: TRBV29-1; clone size: -; CDR3 DNA: TGCAGCGTGGCCGGACTAGCGAAGAGGACCCAGTACTTC; CDR3 protein: CSVAGLAKRTQYF
J gene: TRBJ2-1; D gene: -; V gene: TRBV7-9; clone size: few; CDR3 DNA: TGTGCCAGCAGCTTAGTGGAGGGACGTACCTACAATGAGCAGTTCTTC; CDR3 protein: CASSLVEGRTYNEQFF
J gene: TRBJ2-2; D gene: -; V gene: TRBV25-1; clone size: -; CDR3 DNA: TGTGCCAGCAGTGAATGCCCAAGGTCTGGGGAGCTGTTTTTT; CDR3 protein: CASSECPRSGELFF